This T cell receptor beta chain was profiled in a study of T-cell reconstitution after alpha-beta-depleted transplantation in children. Unique molecular identifiers were incorporated during preparation of the TCRbeta library. TCRdb passed the PCR reads through MiXCR, listing each CDR3 protein once. The sample consists of about 610,000 distinct CDR3 sequences, over 9.5% of them appearing once. The CDR3 runs to 16 residues. Germline CDR1 is SNHLY and CDR2 is FYNNEI. Trimming took 10 bases from V and 0 from J, leaving 16 bases between them. The TCR sequence derives from a human donor who donated a stem cell graft to a child with acute myeloid leukemia. The sequences come from PBMCs from the stem cell graft donor, collected from the stem cell graft. This sequence joins TRBV2 and TRBJ2-6, with a weak D call TRBD1 (6 bases). Here the CDR3 reads CANRQAPSSGANVLTF. The CDR3 DNA reads as TGTGCCAACCGACAGGCCCCGAGCTCTGGGGCCAACGTCCTGACTTTC. Supplemented by reference TRBV2 and TRBJ2-6, the full variable domain reads EPEVTQTPSHQVTQMGQEVILRCVPISNHLYFYWYRQILGQKVEFLVSFYNNEISEKSEIFDDQFSVERPDGSNFTLKIRSTKLEDSAMYFCANRQAPSSGANVLTFGAGSRLTVL.